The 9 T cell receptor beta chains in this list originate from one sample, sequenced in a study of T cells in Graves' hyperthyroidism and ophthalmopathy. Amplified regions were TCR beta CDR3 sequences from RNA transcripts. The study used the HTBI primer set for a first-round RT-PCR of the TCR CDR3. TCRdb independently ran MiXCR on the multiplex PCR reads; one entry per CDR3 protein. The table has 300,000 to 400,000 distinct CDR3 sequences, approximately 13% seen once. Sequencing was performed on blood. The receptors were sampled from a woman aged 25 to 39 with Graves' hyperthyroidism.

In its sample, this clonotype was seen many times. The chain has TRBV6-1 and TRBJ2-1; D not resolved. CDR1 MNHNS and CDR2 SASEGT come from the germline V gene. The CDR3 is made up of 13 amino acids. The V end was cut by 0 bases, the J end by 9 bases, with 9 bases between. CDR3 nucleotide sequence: TGTGCCAGCAGTGAAGCGCCCAGTCCTGAGCAGTTCTTC. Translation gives CASSEAPSPEQFF.

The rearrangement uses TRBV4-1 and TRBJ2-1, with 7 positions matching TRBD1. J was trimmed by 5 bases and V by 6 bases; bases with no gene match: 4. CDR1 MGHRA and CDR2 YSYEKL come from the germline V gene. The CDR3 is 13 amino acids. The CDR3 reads CASRRTGDNEQFF. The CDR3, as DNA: TGCGCCAGCAGGAGAACAGGGGACAATGAGCAGTTCTTC.

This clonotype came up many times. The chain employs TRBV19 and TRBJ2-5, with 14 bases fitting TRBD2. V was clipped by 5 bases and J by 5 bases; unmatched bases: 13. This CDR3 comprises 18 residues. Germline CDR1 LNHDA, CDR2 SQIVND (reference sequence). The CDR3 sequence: CASSPGLAGVAAGETQYF. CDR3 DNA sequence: TGTGCCAGTAGTCCGGGACTAGCGGGAGTTGCCGCCGGGGAGACCCAGTACTTC.

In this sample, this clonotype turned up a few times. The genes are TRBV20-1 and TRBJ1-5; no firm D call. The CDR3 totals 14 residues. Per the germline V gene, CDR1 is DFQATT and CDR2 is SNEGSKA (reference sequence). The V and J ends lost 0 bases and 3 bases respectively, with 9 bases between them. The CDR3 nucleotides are TGCAGTGCTAGAGATTCGGGTTACAATCAGCCCCAGCATTTT. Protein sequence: CSARDSGYNQPQHF.

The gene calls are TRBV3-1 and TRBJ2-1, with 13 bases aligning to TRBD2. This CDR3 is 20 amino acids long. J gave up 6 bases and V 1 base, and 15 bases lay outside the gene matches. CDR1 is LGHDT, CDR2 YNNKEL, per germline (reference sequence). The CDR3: CASSQVPGTSGDPYANEQFF. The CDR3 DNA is TGTGCCAGCAGCCAAGTTCCCGGGACTAGCGGGGACCCATATGCCAATGAGCAGTTCTTC.

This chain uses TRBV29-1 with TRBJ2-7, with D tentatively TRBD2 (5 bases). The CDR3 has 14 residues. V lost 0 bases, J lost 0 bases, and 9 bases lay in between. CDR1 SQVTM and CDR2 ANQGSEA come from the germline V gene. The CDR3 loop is CSVEEGLNSYEQYF. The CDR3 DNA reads TGCAGCGTTGAAGAAGGACTGAACTCCTACGAGCAGTACTTC.

CDR3 sequence reads: CATSGSVRESFYNEQFF. Written as DNA, the CDR3 is TGTGCCACCAGTGGCTCGGTGCGGGAGAGCTTTTACAATGAGCAGTTCTTC. The J gene is TRBJ2-1, the V gene TRBV24-1; TRBD2 aligns across 7 bases. The CDR3 covers 17 residues. J was trimmed by 4 bases and V by 5 bases; bases with no gene match: 13. Germline CDR1 KGHDR, CDR2 SFDVKD.

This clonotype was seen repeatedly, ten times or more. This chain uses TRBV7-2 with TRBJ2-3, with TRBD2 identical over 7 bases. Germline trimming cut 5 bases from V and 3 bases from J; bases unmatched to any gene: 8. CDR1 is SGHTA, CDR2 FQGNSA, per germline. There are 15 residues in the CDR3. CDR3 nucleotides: TGTGCCAGCAGCGCCGGGACGGGGGGTACAGATACGCAGTATTTT. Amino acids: CASSAGTGGTDTQYF. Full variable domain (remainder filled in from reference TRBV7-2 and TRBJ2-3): GAGVSQSPSNKVTEKGKDVELRCDPISGHTALYWYRQSLGQGLEFLIYFQGNSAPDKSGLPSDRFSAERTGGSVSTLTIQRTQQEDSAVYLCASSAGTGGTDTQYFGPGTRLTVL.

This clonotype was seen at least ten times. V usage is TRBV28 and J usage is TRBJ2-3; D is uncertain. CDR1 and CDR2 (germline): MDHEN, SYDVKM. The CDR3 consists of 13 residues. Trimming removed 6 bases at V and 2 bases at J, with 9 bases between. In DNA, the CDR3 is TGTGCCAGCAGGCACACCAACACAGATACGCAGTATTTT. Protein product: CASRHTNTDTQYF.